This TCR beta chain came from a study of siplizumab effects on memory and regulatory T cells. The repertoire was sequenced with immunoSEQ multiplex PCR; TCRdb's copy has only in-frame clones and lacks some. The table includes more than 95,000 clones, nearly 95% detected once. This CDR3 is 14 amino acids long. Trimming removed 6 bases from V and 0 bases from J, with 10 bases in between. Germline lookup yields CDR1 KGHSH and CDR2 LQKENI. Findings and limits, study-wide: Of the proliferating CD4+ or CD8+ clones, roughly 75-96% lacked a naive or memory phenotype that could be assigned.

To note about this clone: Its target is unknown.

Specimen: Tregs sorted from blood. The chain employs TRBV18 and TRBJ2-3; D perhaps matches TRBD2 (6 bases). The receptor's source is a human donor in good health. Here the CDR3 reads CASSPTRSTDTQYF. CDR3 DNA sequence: TGTGCCAGCTCCCCGACTAGAAGCACAGATACGCAGTATTTT.